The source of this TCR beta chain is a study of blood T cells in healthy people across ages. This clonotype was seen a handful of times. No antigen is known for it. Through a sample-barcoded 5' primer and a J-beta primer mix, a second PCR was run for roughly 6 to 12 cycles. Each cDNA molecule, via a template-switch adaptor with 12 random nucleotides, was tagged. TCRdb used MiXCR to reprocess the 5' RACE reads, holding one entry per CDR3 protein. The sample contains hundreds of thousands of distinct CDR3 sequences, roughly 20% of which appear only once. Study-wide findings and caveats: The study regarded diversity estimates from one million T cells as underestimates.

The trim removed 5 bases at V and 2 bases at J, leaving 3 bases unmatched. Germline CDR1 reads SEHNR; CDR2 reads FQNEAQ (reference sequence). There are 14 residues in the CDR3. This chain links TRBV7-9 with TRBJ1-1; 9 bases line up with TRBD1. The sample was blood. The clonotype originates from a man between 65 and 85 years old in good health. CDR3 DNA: TGTGCCAGCAGCCGGGACAGGGACAACACTGAAGCTTTCTTT. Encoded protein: CASSRDRDNTEAFF. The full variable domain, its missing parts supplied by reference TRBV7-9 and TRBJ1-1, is DTGVSQNPRHKITKRGQNVTFRCDPISEHNRLYWYRQTLGQGPEFLTYFQNEAQLEKSRLLSDRFSAERPKGSFSTLEIQRTEQGDSAMYLCASSRDRDNTEAFFGQGTRLTVV.